The clone carrying this T cell receptor (beta chain) occurred once. What it binds is unknown. The authors drew roughly 5.7 milliliters of peripheral blood at each of two time points. From genomic DNA, TCR beta CDR3 was amplified by two-round multiplex PCR. Gene-specific primers for each TRBV and TRBJ gene drove first-round PCR. TCRdb used MiXCR to reprocess the multiplex PCR reads, holding one entry per CDR3 protein. Of 15,000 to 20,000 distinct CDR3 sequences in the sample, about a third were seen once. This specimen comes from a study of prognosis after radiotherapy for stage I lung cancer. Study information: All of the enrolled patients had stage I non-small cell lung cancer, and they joined between April 2018 and 2019. Patients received stereotactic body radiotherapy alone, with no concurrent therapy. General observations from the study: Unique TCR clone counts fell after stereotactic body radiation therapy, median roughly 9,900 versus 7,200.

The CDR3 loop spans 17 amino acids. The V and J ends lost 0 bases and 6 bases respectively, with 18 bases between them. Germline V gives CDR1 LGHDT, CDR2 YNNKEL (reference sequence). The chain joins TRBV3-1 to TRBJ2-1, with TRBD2 as a possible D gene (6 bases). The sequence was obtained from a donor over 45 with non-small cell lung cancer. Sample: PBMCs, taken before or after stereotactic body radiation therapy (not recorded which). CDR3 bases: TGTGCCAGCAGCCAAGAGTACCGGGAGCGCCTCTGCAATGAGCAGTTCTTC. This encodes CASSQEYRERLCNEQFF.